The 6 T cell receptor beta chains in this list originate from one sample, sequenced in a study of early stage breast cancer tumors. The repertoire was sequenced with immunoSEQ multiplex PCR; TCRdb's copy has only in-frame clones and lacks some. The table shows around 10,000 clones, with 70% to 75% occurring only once. The sample comprised normal breast tissue next to the tumor. The receptor set was obtained from a person between 60 and 69 years old with breast cancer.

The chain joins TRBV2 to TRBJ1-1, with D possibly being TRBD1 (5 bases). The CDR3 length is 13 residues. Between the trimmed V and J ends, which lost 6 bases and 2 bases, there was a span of 10 bases. Per the germline V gene, CDR1 is SNHLY and CDR2 is FYNNEI. The CDR3 DNA reads as TGTGCCAGCAGCGCGGACACTAACACTGAAGCTTTCTTT. This codes for CASSADTNTEAFF. Filled out from reference TRBV2 and TRBJ1-1, the complete variable domain reads EPEVTQTPSHQVTQMGQEVILRCVPISNHLYFYWYRQILGQKVEFLVSFYNNEISEKSEIFDDQFSVERPDGSNFTLKIRSTKLEDSAMYFCASSADTNTEAFFGQGTRLTVV.

This clone has just a few counts. This sequence joins TRBV5-4 and TRBJ2-7; D possibly corresponds to TRBD1 (7 bases). Germline V gene lookup returns CDR1 SGHNT and CDR2 YYREEE (reference sequence). CDR3 length equals 15 residues. Trimming cost V 2 bases and J 2 bases, with 14 bases left between them. The CDR3 DNA reads TGTGCCAGCAGCTTTGGGGGGACAGCGGCCTACGAGCAGTACTTC. It codes for CASSFGGTAAYEQYF.

This chain connects TRBV9 to TRBJ2-5; tentative D call: TRBD2 (5 bases). Germline V CDR1 and CDR2: SGDLS, YYNGEE. The CDR3 is made up of 14 amino acids. Deletions cut 0 bases from V and 3 bases from J, with 9 bases between. Here the CDR3 DNA reads TGTGCCAGCAGCGTAGGGGGAGTTGAAGAGACCCAGTACTTC. Translating gives CASSVGGVEETQYF.

This clone showed up just a few times. J is TRBJ2-1 and V is TRBV25-1; 11 bases map to TRBD2. The germline CDR1 and CDR2 sequences are MGHDK and SYGVNS. This CDR3 comprises 17 residues. J gave up 5 bases and V 2 bases, and 8 bases lay outside the gene matches. CDR3 in amino acids: CASSEIAGGSGHNEQFF. CDR3 DNA sequence: TGTGCCAGCAGTGAAATAGCGGGAGGGTCGGGCCACAATGAGCAGTTCTTC.

This clone appeared a few times. The V call is TRBV12-5, the J call TRBJ2-1, with D maybe TRBD1 (6 bases). CDR3 length: 13 amino acids. Germline V gene lookup returns CDR1 LGHNT and CDR2 FRNRAP. V was clipped by 4 bases and J by 8 bases, with 12 bases between them. CDR3 in DNA: TGTGCTAGTGGTTCCCGAAAGGGGGATGAGCAGTTCTTC. Amino acid sequence: CASGSRKGDEQFF.

The chain recombines TRBV5-8 with TRBJ2-5; no clear D gene. The germline V gene encodes CDR1 SGHTS and CDR2 YDEGEE. The CDR3 has 13 amino acids. Trimming cost V 2 bases and J 5 bases, with 10 bases left between them. The CDR3 nucleotides are TGTGCCAGCAGCTTCCGACTGTTCGAGACCCAGTACTTC. Its translation is CASSFRLFETQYF.